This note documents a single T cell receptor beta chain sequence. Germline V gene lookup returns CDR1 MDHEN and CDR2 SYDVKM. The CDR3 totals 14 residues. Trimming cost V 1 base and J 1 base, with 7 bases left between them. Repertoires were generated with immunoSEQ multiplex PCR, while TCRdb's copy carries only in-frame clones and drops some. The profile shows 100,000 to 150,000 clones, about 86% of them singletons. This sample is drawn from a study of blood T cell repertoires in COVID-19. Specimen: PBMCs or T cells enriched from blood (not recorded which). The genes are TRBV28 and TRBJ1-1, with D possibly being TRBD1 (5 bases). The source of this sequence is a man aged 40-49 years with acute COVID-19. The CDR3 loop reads CASSLSQGNTEAFF. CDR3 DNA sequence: TGTGCCAGCAGTTTATCCCAGGGGAACACTGAAGCTTTCTTT.